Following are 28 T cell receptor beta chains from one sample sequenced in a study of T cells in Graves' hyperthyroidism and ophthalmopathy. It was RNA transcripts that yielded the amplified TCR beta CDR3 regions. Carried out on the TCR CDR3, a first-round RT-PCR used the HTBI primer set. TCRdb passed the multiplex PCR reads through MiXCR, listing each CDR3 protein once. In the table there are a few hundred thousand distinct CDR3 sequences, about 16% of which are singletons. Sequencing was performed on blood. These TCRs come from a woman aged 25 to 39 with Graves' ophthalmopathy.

This CDR3 is CASSSGDLGQPQHF. CDR3 sequence (DNA): TGTGCCAGCAGCTCTGGGGACCTCGGGCAGCCCCAGCATTTT. This chain links TRBV5-8 with TRBJ1-5; D is possibly TRBD1 (5 bases). The CDR3 covers 14 residues. Germline CDR1 reads SGHTS; CDR2 reads YDEGEE. V was shortened by 3 bases and J by 7 bases, with 14 bases between the two germline ends.

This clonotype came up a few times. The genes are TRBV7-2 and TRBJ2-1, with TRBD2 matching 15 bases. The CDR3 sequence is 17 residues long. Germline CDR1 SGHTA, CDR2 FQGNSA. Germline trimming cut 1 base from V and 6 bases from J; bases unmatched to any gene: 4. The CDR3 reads CASSLGTSGRATNEQFF. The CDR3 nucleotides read TGTGCCAGCAGCTTAGGGACTAGCGGGAGGGCCACCAATGAGCAGTTCTTC.

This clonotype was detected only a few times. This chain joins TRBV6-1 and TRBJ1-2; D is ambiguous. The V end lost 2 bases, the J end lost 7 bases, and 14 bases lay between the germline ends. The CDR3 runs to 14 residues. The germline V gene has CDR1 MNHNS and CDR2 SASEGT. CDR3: CASSESGKTGGYTF. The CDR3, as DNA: TGTGCCAGCAGTGAAAGTGGAAAAACCGGTGGCTACACCTTC.

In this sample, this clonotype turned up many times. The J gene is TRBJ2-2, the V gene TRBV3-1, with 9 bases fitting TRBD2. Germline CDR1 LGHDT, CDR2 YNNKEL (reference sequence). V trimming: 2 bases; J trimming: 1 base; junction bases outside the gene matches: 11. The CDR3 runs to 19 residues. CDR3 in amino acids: CASSQTMRWREGNTGELFF. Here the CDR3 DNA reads TGTGCCAGCAGCCAAACGATGCGATGGCGGGAGGGGAACACCGGGGAGCTGTTTTTT.

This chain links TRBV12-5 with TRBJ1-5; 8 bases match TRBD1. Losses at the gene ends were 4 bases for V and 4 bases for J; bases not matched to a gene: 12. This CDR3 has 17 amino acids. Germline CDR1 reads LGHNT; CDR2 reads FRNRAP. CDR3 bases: TGTGCTAGTGGTTGGGACGTCGGGACAGGTGGGAATCAGCCCCAGCATTTT. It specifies CASGWDVGTGGNQPQHF.

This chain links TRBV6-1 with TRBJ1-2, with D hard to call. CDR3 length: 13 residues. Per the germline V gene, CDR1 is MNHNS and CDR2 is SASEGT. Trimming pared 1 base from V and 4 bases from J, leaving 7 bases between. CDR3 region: CASSEVTLYGYTF. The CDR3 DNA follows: TGTGCCAGCAGTGAAGTGACACTCTATGGCTACACCTTC.

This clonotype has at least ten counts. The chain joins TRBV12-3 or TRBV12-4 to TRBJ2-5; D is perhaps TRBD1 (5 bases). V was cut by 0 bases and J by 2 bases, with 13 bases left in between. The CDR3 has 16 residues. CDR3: CASSLALPGWQETQYF. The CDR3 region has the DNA TGTGCCAGCAGTTTAGCGCTTCCAGGGTGGCAAGAGACCCAGTACTTC.

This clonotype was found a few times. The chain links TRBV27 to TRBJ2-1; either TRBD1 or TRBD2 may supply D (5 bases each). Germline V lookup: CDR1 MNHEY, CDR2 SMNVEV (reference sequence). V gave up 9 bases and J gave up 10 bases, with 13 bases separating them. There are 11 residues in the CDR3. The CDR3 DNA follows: TGTGCCAGGATGGGGGTTTGCGAGCAGTTCTTC. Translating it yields CARMGVCEQFF.

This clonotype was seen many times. DNA of the CDR3: TGCAGTGCTAGCGTTCGCGGGAGGGCCGCTAAGGGGGGAACAGATACGCAGTATTTT. Its protein product is CSASVRGRAAKGGTDTQYF. V gene TRBV20-1 combines with J gene TRBJ2-3; TRBD2 matches 9 bases. Germline trimming cut 3 bases from V and 3 bases from J; bases unmatched to any gene: 19. Germline V gene lookup returns CDR1 DFQATT and CDR2 SNEGSKA (reference sequence). The CDR3 runs 19 residues.

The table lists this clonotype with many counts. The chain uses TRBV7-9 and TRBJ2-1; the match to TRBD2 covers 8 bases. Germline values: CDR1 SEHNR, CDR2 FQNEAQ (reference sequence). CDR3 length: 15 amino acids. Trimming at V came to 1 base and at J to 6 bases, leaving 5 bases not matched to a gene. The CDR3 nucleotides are TGTGCCAGCAGCTTAGAGGGACTAGGTACCAATGAGCAGTTCTTC. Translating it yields CASSLEGLGTNEQFF.

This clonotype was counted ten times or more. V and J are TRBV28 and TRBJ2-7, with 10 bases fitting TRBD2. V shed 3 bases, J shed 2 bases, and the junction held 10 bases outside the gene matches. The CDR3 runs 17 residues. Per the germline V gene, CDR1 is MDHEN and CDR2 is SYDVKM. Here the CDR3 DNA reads TGTGCCAGCAGTTTGTTAGGAGGACTAGCGGCCCCCTACGAGCAGTACTTC. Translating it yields CASSLLGGLAAPYEQYF.

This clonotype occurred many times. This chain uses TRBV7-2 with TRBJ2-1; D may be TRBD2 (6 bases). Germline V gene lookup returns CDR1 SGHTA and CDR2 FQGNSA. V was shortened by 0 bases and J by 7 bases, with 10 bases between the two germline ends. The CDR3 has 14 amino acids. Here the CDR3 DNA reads TGTGCCAGCAGCTTAGCCCATGGGACTAATGAGCAGTTCTTC. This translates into CASSLAHGTNEQFF.

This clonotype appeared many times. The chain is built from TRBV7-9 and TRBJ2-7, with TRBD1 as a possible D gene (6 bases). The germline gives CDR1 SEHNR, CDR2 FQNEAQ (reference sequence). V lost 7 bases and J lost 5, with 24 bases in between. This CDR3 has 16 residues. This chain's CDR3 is CASTTEGGQFGHEQYF. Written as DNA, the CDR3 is TGTGCCAGCACCACCGAAGGAGGACAGTTTGGTCACGAGCAGTACTTC.

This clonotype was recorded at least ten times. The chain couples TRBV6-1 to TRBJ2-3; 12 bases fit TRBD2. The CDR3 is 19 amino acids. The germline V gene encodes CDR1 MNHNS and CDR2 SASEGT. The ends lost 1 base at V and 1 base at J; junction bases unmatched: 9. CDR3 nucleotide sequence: TGTGCCAGCAGTGAAGGAGGGCTAGCGGGAGGGTTTCGCACAGATACGCAGTATTTT. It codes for CASSEGGLAGGFRTDTQYF.

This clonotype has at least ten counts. The CDR3, as DNA: TGTGCCAGCAGTCCAGGGGGGGACTTAGGGGCTGAAGCTTTCTTT. Its translation: CASSPGGDLGAEAFF. V is TRBV2 and J is TRBJ1-1, with TRBD1 matching over 7 bases. The CDR3 contains 15 residues. Germline V gives CDR1 SNHLY, CDR2 FYNNEI. The V segment lost 5 bases and the J segment 6 bases; nucleotides outside the gene matches: 12.

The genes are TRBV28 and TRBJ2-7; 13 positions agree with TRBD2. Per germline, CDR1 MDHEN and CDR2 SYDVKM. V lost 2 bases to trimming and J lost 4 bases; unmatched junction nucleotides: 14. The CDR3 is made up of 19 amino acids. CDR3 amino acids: CASSLPGLAGLGYGYEQYF. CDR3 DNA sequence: TGTGCCAGCAGTTTACCGGGACTAGCGGGATTGGGATACGGTTACGAGCAGTACTTC.

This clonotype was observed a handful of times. In DNA form, the CDR3 reads TGCAGTGCCCCGTCGCTACAGGGGGGCTCAGATACGCAGTATTTT. The encoded protein is CSAPSLQGGSDTQYF. J is TRBJ2-3 and V is TRBV20-1; 8 bases agree with TRBD1. Trimming took 6 bases from V and 4 from J; bases not matched to a gene: 12. CDR3 size: 15 residues. Germline V gene sequence: CDR1 DFQATT, CDR2 SNEGSKA (reference sequence).

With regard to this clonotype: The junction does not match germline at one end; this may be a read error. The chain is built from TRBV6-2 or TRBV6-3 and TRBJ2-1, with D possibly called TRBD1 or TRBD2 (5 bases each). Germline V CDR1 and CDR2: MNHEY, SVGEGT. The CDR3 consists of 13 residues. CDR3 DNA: TGTGCCGGCAGTTACGCCGGGACGGGTGAGCAGTTCTTC. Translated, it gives CAGSYAGTGEQFF.

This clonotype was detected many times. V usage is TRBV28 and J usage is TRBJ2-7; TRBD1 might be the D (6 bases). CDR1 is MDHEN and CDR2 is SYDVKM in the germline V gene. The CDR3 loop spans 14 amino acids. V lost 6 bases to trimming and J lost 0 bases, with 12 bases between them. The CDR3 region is CASRTGTSSYEQYF. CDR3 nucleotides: TGTGCCAGCAGAACCGGGACATCCTCCTACGAGCAGTACTTC.

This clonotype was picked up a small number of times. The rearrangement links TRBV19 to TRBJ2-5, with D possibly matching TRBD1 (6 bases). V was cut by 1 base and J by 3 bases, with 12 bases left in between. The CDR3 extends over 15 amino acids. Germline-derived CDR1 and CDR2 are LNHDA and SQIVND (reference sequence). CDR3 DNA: TGTGCCAGTAGTATAGTGGACAGTTCTAAAGAGACCCAGTACTTC. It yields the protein CASSIVDSSKETQYF.

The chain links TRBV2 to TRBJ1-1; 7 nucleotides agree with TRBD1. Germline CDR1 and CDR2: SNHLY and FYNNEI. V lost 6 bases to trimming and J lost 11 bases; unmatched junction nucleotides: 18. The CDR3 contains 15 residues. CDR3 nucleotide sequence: TGTGCCAGCAGCCAAGGCGGACAGGAGAAAGTCAGCGCTTTCTTT. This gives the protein CASSQGGQEKVSAFF. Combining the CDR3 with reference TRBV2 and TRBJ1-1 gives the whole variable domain EPEVTQTPSHQVTQMGQEVILRCVPISNHLYFYWYRQILGQKVEFLVSFYNNEISEKSEIFDDQFSVERPDGSNFTLKIRSTKLEDSAMYFCASSQGGQEKVSAFFGQGTRLTVV.

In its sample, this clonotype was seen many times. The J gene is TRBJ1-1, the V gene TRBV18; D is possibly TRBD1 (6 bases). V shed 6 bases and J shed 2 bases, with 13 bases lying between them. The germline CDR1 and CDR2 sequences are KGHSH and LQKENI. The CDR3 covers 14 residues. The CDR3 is CASSPKGVNTEAFF. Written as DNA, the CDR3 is TGTGCCAGCTCTCCTAAGGGGGTAAACACTGAAGCTTTCTTT.

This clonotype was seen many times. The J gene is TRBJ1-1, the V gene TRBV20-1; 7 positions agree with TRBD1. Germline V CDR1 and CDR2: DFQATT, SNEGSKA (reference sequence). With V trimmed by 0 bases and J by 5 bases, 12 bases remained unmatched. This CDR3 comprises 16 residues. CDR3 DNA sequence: TGCAGTGCTAGAGATTTCGACAGGGCGAAGAAGACTGAAGCTTTCTTT. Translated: CSARDFDRAKKTEAFF.

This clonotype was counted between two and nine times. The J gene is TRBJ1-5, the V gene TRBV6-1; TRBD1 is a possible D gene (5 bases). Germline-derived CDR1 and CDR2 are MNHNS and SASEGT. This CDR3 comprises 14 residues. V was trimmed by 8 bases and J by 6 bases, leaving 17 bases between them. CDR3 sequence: CASPEEGAGQPQHF. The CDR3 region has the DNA TGTGCCAGCCCCGAGGAAGGGGCGGGTCAGCCCCAGCATTTT.

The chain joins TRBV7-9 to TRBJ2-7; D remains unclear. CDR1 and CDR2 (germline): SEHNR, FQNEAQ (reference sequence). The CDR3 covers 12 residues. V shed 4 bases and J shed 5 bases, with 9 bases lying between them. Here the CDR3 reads CASSSLPNEQYF. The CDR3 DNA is TGTGCCAGCAGCTCCCTCCCAAACGAGCAGTACTTC.

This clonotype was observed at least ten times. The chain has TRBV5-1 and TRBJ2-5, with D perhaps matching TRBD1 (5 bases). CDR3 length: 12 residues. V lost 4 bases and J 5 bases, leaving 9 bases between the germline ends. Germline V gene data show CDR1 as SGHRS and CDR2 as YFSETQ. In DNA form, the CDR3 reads TGCGCCAGCAGCCCAGGGTATGAGACCCAGTACTTC. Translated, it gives CASSPGYETQYF.

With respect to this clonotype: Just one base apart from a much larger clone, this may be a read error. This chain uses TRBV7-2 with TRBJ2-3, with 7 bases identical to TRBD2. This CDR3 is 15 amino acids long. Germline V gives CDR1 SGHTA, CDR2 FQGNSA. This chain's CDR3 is CASSLGIAGTDTRYF. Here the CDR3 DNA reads TGTGCCAGCAGCTTAGGGATAGCGGGCACAGATACGCGGTATTTT.

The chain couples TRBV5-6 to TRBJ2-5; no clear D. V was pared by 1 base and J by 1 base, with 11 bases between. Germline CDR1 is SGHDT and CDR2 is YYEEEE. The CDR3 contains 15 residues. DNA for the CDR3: TGTGCCAGCAGCTTGAGCGCGGTCTCCCAAGAGACCCAGTACTTC. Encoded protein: CASSLSAVSQETQYF.